Each of the 19 T cell receptor beta chains below was sequenced from the same sample in a study of blood T cells in healthy people across ages. A second roughly 6 to 12 cycle PCR used barcoded and J-beta primers. TCRdb itself ran the 5' RACE reads through MiXCR, one entry per CDR3 protein. Here the sample spans about 670,000 distinct CDR3 sequences, over 40% being singletons. Sample: blood. These receptors all stem from a man at least 80 years old in good health.

The rearrangement uses TRBV5-1 and TRBJ2-2; D is undetermined. The CDR3 extends over 13 amino acids. The V and J ends lost 0 bases and 7 bases respectively, with 7 bases between them. Germline assignment: CDR1 SGHRS and CDR2 YFSETQ. CDR3 nucleotide sequence: TGCGCCAGCAGCTTGGTGGCCGGCGGGGAGCTGTTTTTT. This gives the protein CASSLVAGGELFF. The full variable domain, completed using reference TRBV5-1 and TRBJ2-2, is KAGVTQTPRYLIKTRGQQVTLSCSPISGHRSVSWYQQTPGQGLQFLFEYFSETQRNKGNFPGRFSGRQFSNSRSEMNVSTLELGDSALYLCASSLVAGGELFFGEGSRLTVL.

The chain combines TRBV7-2 with TRBJ2-4; no definite D call. V was clipped by 2 bases and J by 6 bases, with 5 bases between them. CDR3 length: 12 amino acids. Germline CDR1 and CDR2: SGHTA and FQGNSA. As DNA, the CDR3 is TGTGCCAGCAGCTTATCAAGAAACATTCAGTACTTC. This sequence encodes CASSLSRNIQYF.

This clonotype was seen a few times. This chain joins TRBV18 and TRBJ2-7; D remains unclear. Trimming removed 0 bases at V and 0 bases at J, with 9 bases between. CDR3 size: 15 residues. CDR1 is KGHSH, CDR2 LQKENI, per germline. CDR3 nucleotide sequence: TGTGCCAGCTCACCACCGGGGAAGTCCTCCTACGAGCAGTACTTC. As protein: CASSPPGKSSYEQYF.

The V and J genes are TRBV10-3 and TRBJ2-3; 10 positions agree with TRBD2. This CDR3 has 15 residues. V lost 3 bases, J lost 5 bases, and 5 bases stayed unmatched. Germline CDR1 is ENHRY and CDR2 is SYGVKD. Here the CDR3 DNA reads TGTGCCATCAGTGATAATAGCGGGGGGCGAGATACGCAGTATTTT. It yields the protein CAISDNSGGRDTQYF.

The chain joins TRBV29-1 to TRBJ1-1; D gene uncertain. In germline, CDR1 is SQVTM, CDR2 ANQGSEA. This CDR3 spans 13 amino acids. V was trimmed by 7 bases and J by 2 bases, leaving 14 bases between them. The CDR3 reads CSEEGSLNTEAFF. CDR3 nucleotides: TGCAGCGAGGAGGGATCCCTTAACACTGAAGCTTTCTTT.

Only a few counts were recorded for this clonotype. This chain connects TRBV6-5 to TRBJ2-7; D is possibly TRBD1 or TRBD2 (5 bases each). The CDR3 covers 15 residues. CDR1 and CDR2 from the germline V gene are MNHEY and SVGAGI. V lost 0 bases and J lost 2, with 11 bases in between. In nucleotides, the CDR3 is TGTGCCAGCAGTTACTCGACGGGGCCGCCCTACGAGCAGTACTTC. It encodes CASSYSTGPPYEQYF.

The chain recombines TRBV29-1 with TRBJ2-1; the D gene is possibly TRBD1 (5 bases). The end of the DNA fits TRBJ2-7 better, so the J call may be wrong. In germline, CDR1 is SQVTM, CDR2 ANQGSEA. The CDR3 covers 17 residues. CDR3 sequence: CSVEPRVGRSSYNEQYF. The CDR3 bases are TGCAGCGTTGAACCCAGGGTAGGACGCAGCTCCTACAATGAGCAGTACTTC.

The chain couples TRBV6-5 to TRBJ1-4; D perhaps matches TRBD1 (6 bases). CDR1 MNHEY and CDR2 SVGAGI come from the germline V gene. V lost 6 bases to trimming and J lost 1 base, with 12 bases between them. The CDR3 length is 15 residues. CDR3 nucleotide sequence: TGTGCCAGCAGCCAAGGCAGGGGAACTAATGAAAAACTGTTTTTT. Residues: CASSQGRGTNEKLFF.

The J gene is TRBJ2-2, the V gene TRBV20-1; 12 bases match TRBD2. Germline values: CDR1 DFQATT, CDR2 SNEGSKA (reference sequence). V lost 0 bases to trimming and J lost 8 bases; unmatched junction nucleotides: 13. The CDR3 has 18 residues. The CDR3 region has the DNA TGCAGTGCTAGAGATCGACTAGCGGGAGTGGTTGGGCATGGGGAGCTGTTTTTT. Protein sequence: CSARDRLAGVVGHGELFF.

This chain uses TRBV5-1 with TRBJ2-7; D gene unclear. CDR3 size: 13 residues. V was shortened by 2 bases and J by 7 bases, with 13 bases between the two germline ends. CDR1 is SGHRS, CDR2 YFSETQ, per germline. CDR3 sequence: CASSLGSQWEQYF. In nucleotides, the CDR3 is TGCGCCAGCAGCTTAGGGTCCCAGTGGGAGCAGTACTTC. Combining the CDR3 with reference TRBV5-1 and TRBJ2-7 gives the whole variable domain KAGVTQTPRYLIKTRGQQVTLSCSPISGHRSVSWYQQTPGQGLQFLFEYFSETQRNKGNFPGRFSGRQFSNSRSEMNVSTLELGDSALYLCASSLGSQWEQYFGPGTRLTVT.

This chain joins TRBV10-1 and TRBJ2-1; D is tentatively TRBD1 or TRBD2 (5 bases each). V lost 5 bases and J 10 bases, leaving 9 bases between the germline ends. Germline CDR1 reads WNHNN; CDR2 reads SYGVQD (reference sequence). This CDR3 contains 11 residues. The CDR3 loop reads CASSPGAEQFF. The CDR3 nucleotides are TGCGCCAGCAGTCCCGGGGCGGAGCAGTTCTTC.

This clonotype was counted a few times. The chain recombines TRBV5-1 with TRBJ2-1; D possibly corresponds to TRBD2 (5 bases). CDR3 size: 14 residues. The ends were cut back, 2 bases at V and 2 bases at J, with 8 bases in the middle. Germline V gene sequence: CDR1 SGHRS, CDR2 YFSETQ. The CDR3 nucleotides are TGCGCCAGCAGCTTCCAGGAGGCCTACAATGAGCAGTTCTTC. It is translated as CASSFQEAYNEQFF. Full variable domain (missing parts from reference TRBV5-1 and TRBJ2-1): KAGVTQTPRYLIKTRGQQVTLSCSPISGHRSVSWYQQTPGQGLQFLFEYFSETQRNKGNFPGRFSGRQFSNSRSEMNVSTLELGDSALYLCASSFQEAYNEQFFGPGTRLTVL.

This rearrangement joins TRBV11-3 to TRBJ2-1; D could derive from TRBD1 or TRBD2 (5 bases each). CDR3 length: 14 amino acids. Trimming took off 5 bases at V and 5 bases at J, with 13 bases between the two ends. Germline V gene sequence: CDR1 SGHNT, CDR2 YENEEA. CDR3 DNA: TGTGCCAGCAGCCCGGGACCAACCCACAATGAGCAGTTCTTC. This gives the protein CASSPGPTHNEQFF.

This clonotype was recorded at least ten times. The rearrangement joins TRBV7-3 to TRBJ2-7, with D perhaps given as TRBD1 or TRBD2 (5 bases each). Looked up from germline, CDR1 is SGHTA and CDR2 is FQGTGA. Trimming stripped 0 bases from V and 6 bases from J, with 12 bases between. There are 14 residues in the CDR3. The CDR3 reads CASSLTRYGGEQYF. DNA for the CDR3: TGTGCCAGCAGCTTAACCCGCTATGGGGGCGAGCAGTACTTC.

The chain links TRBV19 to TRBJ2-3; no clear D. CDR1 and CDR2 (germline): LNHDA, SQIVND (reference sequence). Trimming left V 3 bases short and J 2 bases short, with 9 bases between. This CDR3 has 14 residues. CDR3 in DNA: TGTGCCAGTAGTATCTCGGTAGCCACAGATACGCAGTATTTT. This encodes CASSISVATDTQYF.

The rearrangement links TRBV7-2 to TRBJ2-2; no definite D call. Looked up from germline, CDR1 is SGHTA and CDR2 is FQGNSA. This CDR3 is 16 amino acids long. V dropped 1 base and J dropped 1 base, with 10 bases sitting between them. The CDR3 loop is CASSLGILGNTGELFF. CDR3 nucleotides: TGTGCCAGCAGCTTAGGGATTCTGGGGAACACCGGGGAGCTGTTTTTT.

This clonotype has a count of ten or more. V is TRBV7-2 and J is TRBJ1-1, with 7 bases lining up with TRBD1. Germline CDR1 reads SGHTA; CDR2 reads FQGNSA. CDR3 length: 13 amino acids. V gave up 2 bases and J gave up 11 bases; unmatched junction bases: 8. In DNA form, the CDR3 reads TGTGCCAGCAGCTTAAGGGGGCGCGTGAATGCTTTCTTT. Protein: CASSLRGRVNAFF. Combining the CDR3 with reference TRBV7-2 and TRBJ1-1 gives the whole variable domain GAGVSQSPSNKVTEKGKDVELRCDPISGHTALYWYRQSLGQGLEFLIYFQGNSAPDKSGLPSDRFSAERTGGSVSTLTIQRTQQEDSAVYLCASSLRGRVNAFFGQGTRLTVV.

There are many counts of this clonotype. V is TRBV28 and J is TRBJ2-7; D is unclear. Between the trimmed V and J ends, which lost 5 bases and 3 bases, there was a span of 17 bases. This CDR3 has 15 residues. Germline lookup yields CDR1 MDHEN and CDR2 SYDVKM. CDR3 protein: CASSLPSGTGYEQYF. DNA for the CDR3: TGTGCCAGCAGTCTCCCATCCGGTACGGGCTACGAGCAGTACTTC.

The gene calls are TRBV2 and TRBJ2-1; D may match TRBD1 or TRBD2 (6 bases each). CDR3 length equals 15 residues. V gave up 6 bases and J gave up 3 bases, with 15 bases separating them. From germline, CDR1 is SNHLY and CDR2 FYNNEI. CDR3 region: CASSNQGGIYNEQFF. CDR3 nucleotide sequence: TGTGCCAGCAGCAACCAAGGGGGGATCTACAATGAGCAGTTCTTC.